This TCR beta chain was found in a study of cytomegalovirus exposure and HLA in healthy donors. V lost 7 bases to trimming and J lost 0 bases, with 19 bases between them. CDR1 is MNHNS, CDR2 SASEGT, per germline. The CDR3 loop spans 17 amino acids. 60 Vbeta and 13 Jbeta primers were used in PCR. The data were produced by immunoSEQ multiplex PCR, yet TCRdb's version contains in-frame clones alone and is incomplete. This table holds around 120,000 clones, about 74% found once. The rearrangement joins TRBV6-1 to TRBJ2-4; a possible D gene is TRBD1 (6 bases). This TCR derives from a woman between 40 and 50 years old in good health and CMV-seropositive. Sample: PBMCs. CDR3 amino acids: CASIDRLGHLAKNIQYF. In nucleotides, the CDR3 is TGTGCCAGCATTGACAGGTTGGGGCATCTAGCCAAAAACATTCAGTACTTC.